A selection of T cell receptor beta chains follows, all from one sample in a study of T cells after somatic rescue of genetic block. Measured with immunoSEQ multiplex PCR; TCRdb has only the in-frame clones, and not every one. The sample has 110,000 or so clones; about 89% are singletons. Sequencing was performed on peripheral blood mononuclear cells (PBMCs). The receptors were sampled from a woman aged 18-29 years. Both conserved end residues are part of each CDR3. D genes are given only for firm matches. Size is omitted from some rows. Given values are once, few, many or a class for expanded clones.

size	J	D	V	length	CDR3	DNA
-	TRBJ2-3	TRBD2	TRBV5-4	17	CASSYSGGAGGTDTQYF	TGTGCCAGCAGCTATAGCGGGGGGGCTGGTGGCACAGATACGCAGTATTTT
-	TRBJ1-1	-	TRBV7-2	15	CASSLDLKVNTEAFF	TGTGCCAGCAGCTTAGATCTTAAGGTGAACACTGAAGCTTTCTTT
-	TRBJ2-7	TRBD1	TRBV7-2	15	CASSVAGQGLHEQYF	TGTGCCAGCAGCGTGGCGGGACAGGGACTCCACGAGCAGTACTTC
once	TRBJ2-1	-	TRBV4-3	13	CASSQNIGREQFF	TGCGCCAGCAGCCAAAACATTGGAAGGGAGCAGTTCTTC
-	TRBJ1-1	-	TRBV19	11	CASSIAAKAFF	TGTGCCAGTAGTATCGCGGCGAAAGCTTTCTTT
-	TRBJ2-7	TRBD1	TRBV10-3	16	CAISLSGGFVSYEQYF	TGTGCCATCAGTCTCTCAGGGGGCTTTGTATCCTACGAGCAGTACTTC
-	TRBJ1-1	TRBD1	TRBV29-1	13	CSVPGQGNTEAFF	TGCAGCGTACCGGGACAGGGGAACACTGAAGCTTTCTTT
-	TRBJ2-3	TRBD2	TRBV10-3	16	CAIREPGLAGTDTQYF	TGTGCCATCAGGGAACCGGGACTAGCGGGGACAGATACGCAGTATTTT
-	TRBJ2-2	TRBD2	TRBV7-9	16	CASSTTGLANTGELFF	TGTGCCAGCAGCACCACCGGACTAGCGAACACCGGGGAGCTGTTTTTT
few	TRBJ2-2	TRBD2	TRBV14	15	CASSRGLALTGELFF	TGTGCCAGCAGCCGAGGACTAGCGCTGACCGGGGAGCTGTTTTTT
-	TRBJ1-1	-	TRBV9	15	CASSVDGGANTEAFF	TGTGCCAGCAGCGTAGACGGGGGGGCGAACACTGAAGCTTTCTTT
-	TRBJ1-2	-	TRBV5-4	16	CASSFPHDRDLSGYTF	TGTGCCAGCAGCTTTCCTCACGACAGAGACCTCTCTGGCTACACCTTC
-	TRBJ2-2	TRBD1	TRBV10-3	15	CANSRDRGHTGELFF	TGTGCCAACTCCCGGGACAGGGGCCACACCGGGGAGCTGTTTTTT
-	TRBJ2-1	-	TRBV28	15	CASSALGGLFNEQFF	TGTGCCAGCAGTGCCCTCGGGGGGCTCTTTAATGAGCAGTTCTTC
-	TRBJ2-3	-	TRBV5-4	14	CASSLGGRTDTQYF	TGTGCCAGCAGCTTAGGAGGGAGGACAGATACGCAGTATTTT
-	TRBJ1-1	-	TRBV18	14	CASSPGRSGTEAFF	TGTGCCAGCTCACCAGGGAGGTCGGGCACTGAAGCTTTCTTT
-	TRBJ2-7	-	TRBV7-8	14	CASSLEEGSYEQYF	TGTGCCAGCAGCTTAGAAGAGGGGTCCTACGAGCAGTACTTC
-	TRBJ2-7	TRBD1	TRBV18	19	CASSPLTRRQGPWVYEQYF	TGTGCCAGCTCACCACTAACCAGAAGACAGGGTCCATGGGTATACGAGCAGTACTTC
-	TRBJ1-6	TRBD1	TRBV9	19	CASSGPDRGTLRDNSPLHF	TGTGCCAGCAGCGGGCCGGACAGGGGGACCCTTCGGGATAATTCACCCCTCCACTTT
-	TRBJ1-2	-	TRBV18	12	CASSHRDYGYTF	TGTGCCAGCTCACATCGAGACTATGGCTACACCTTC
once	TRBJ2-7	TRBD2	TRBV5-1	16	CASSLVGGGFSYEQYF	TGCGCCAGCAGCTTGGTTGGCGGGGGGTTCTCCTACGAGCAGTACTTC
-	TRBJ2-3	-	TRBV6-1	17	CASSERIAPYSTDTQYF	TGTGCCAGCAGTGAAAGGATAGCGCCATACTCCACAGATACGCAGTATTTT
-	TRBJ2-7	-	TRBV30	13	CAFSRGGTYEQYF	TGTGCCTTTAGTCGGGGTGGAACCTACGAGCAGTACTTC
-	TRBJ2-1	-	TRBV27	16	CASSHRTVSSYNEQFF	TGTGCCAGCAGTCATCGGACCGTTAGCTCCTACAATGAGCAGTTCTTC
-	TRBJ1-3	-	TRBV6-6	15	CASSNRGQGGNTIYF	TGTGCCAGCAGCAATCGGGGGCAAGGTGGAAACACCATATATTTT
-	TRBJ1-1	-	TRBV6-1	13	CASSARFNTEAFF	TGTGCCAGCAGTGCCCGATTTAACACTGAAGCTTTCTTT
-	TRBJ2-1	TRBD1	TRBV7-2	15	CASSLTAGQGNEQFF	TGTGCCAGCAGCTTAACGGCGGGACAGGGAAATGAGCAGTTCTTC
-	TRBJ1-6	TRBD1	TRBV30	14	CAWSGGTGDSPLHF	TGTGCCTGGAGTGGGGGGACAGGGGATTCACCCCTCCACTTT
once	TRBJ2-4	-	TRBV7-2	14	CASSPWDAKNIQYF	TGTGCCAGCAGCCCCTGGGACGCCAAAAACATTCAGTACTTC
-	TRBJ2-3	-	TRBV7-9	12	CASSSEVDTQYF	TGTGCCAGCAGCTCGGAGGTAGATACGCAGTATTTT
-	TRBJ2-3	-	TRBV5-1	16	CASSLVGVDGPDTQYF	TGCGCCAGCAGCTTGGTGGGGGTAGATGGACCAGATACGCAGTATTTT
-	TRBJ1-5	-	TRBV12-2	19	CASRLVRHTTTDSNQPQHF	TGTGCAAGTCGCTTAGTTCGCCACACGACAACAGATAGCAATCAGCCCCAGCATTTT
-	TRBJ2-1	-	TRBV14	16	CASSQLPEGQGNEQFF	TGTGCCAGCAGCCAATTACCAGAGGGTCAAGGGAATGAGCAGTTCTTC
-	TRBJ2-7	-	TRBV11-1	13	CASSLVVRAEQYF	TGTGCCAGCAGCTTAGTTGTCAGGGCCGAGCAGTACTTC
-	TRBJ2-5	-	TRBV27	13	CASSRQVRETQYF	TGTGCCAGCAGCCGACAGGTCCGGGAGACCCAGTACTTC
-	TRBJ1-2	-	TRBV19	15	CASSAYGTVNYGYTF	TGTGCCAGTAGTGCGTACGGGACCGTTAACTATGGCTACACCTTC
-	TRBJ1-2	-	TRBV11-2	13	CASSFLGSYGYTF	TGTGCCAGCAGCTTCCTGGGGAGCTATGGCTACACCTTC
once	TRBJ2-1	TRBD2	TRBV5-6	15	CASSLAASGYNEQFF	TGTGCCAGCAGCTTGGCGGCTAGCGGTTACAATGAGCAGTTCTTC
-	TRBJ2-3	TRBD1	TRBV6-5	16	CASSYSAGQGADTQYF	TGTGCCAGCAGTTATTCGGCTGGGCAGGGGGCAGATACGCAGTATTTT
-	TRBJ2-7	-	TRBV5-5	14	CASKPGPQSYEQYF	TGTGCCAGCAAGCCGGGCCCCCAGTCCTACGAGCAGTACTTC
-	TRBJ1-2	-	TRBV7-9	13	CASSLFDWAGYTF	TGTGCCAGCAGCTTATTTGACTGGGCCGGCTACACCTTC
-	TRBJ1-1	TRBD1	TRBV5-6	15	CASSLVGQGGTEAFF	TGTGCCAGCAGCTTGGTGGGACAGGGAGGGACTGAAGCTTTCTTT